This passage covers 25 T cell receptor beta chains from one sample sequenced in a study of blood T cells in healthy people across ages. Primed by a sample-barcoded 5' primer and a J-beta primer mix, a second PCR proceeded for roughly 6 to 12 cycles. Each CDR3 protein is one row after TCRdb ran MiXCR on the 5' RACE reads. Of 800,000 to 950,000 distinct CDR3 sequences listed, under 35% are singletons. The data were also submitted as part of a second study, on T cells of mothers and their children.

Material for sequencing was blood. Receptors originate from a woman aged 40 to 49 in good health.

In this sample, this clonotype turned up a few times. This may come from a read error, since a much larger clone is one base off. The CDR3 sequence is CSAPNDRLVQFF. The DNA of the CDR3 is TGCAGTGCCCCGAACGACAGGTTGGTTCAGTTCTTC. The V gene is TRBV20-1, the J gene TRBJ2-1, with a possible D match to TRBD1 (6 bases). The CDR3 spans 12 residues. Looked up from germline, CDR1 is DFQATT and CDR2 is SNEGSKA (reference sequence). With 6 bases removed from V and 13 bases from J, the gap between germline ends came to 19 bases.

This clonotype was recorded at least ten times. The V call is TRBV5-5, the J call TRBJ2-3; D perhaps matches TRBD2 (7 bases). CDR1 and CDR2 (germline): SGHKS, YYEKEE (reference sequence). Between the trimmed V and J ends, which lost 4 bases and 5 bases, there was a span of 14 bases. The CDR3 extends over 14 amino acids. CDR3 bases: TGTGCCAGCAGCCCTGGAGGGGGGGGAGATACGCAGTATTTT. The encoded protein is CASSPGGGGDTQYF. Drawing the rest from reference TRBV5-5 and TRBJ2-3, the complete variable domain is DAGVTQSPTHLIKTRGQQVTLRCSPISGHKSVSWYQQVLGQGPQFIFQYYEKEERGRGNFPDRFSARQFPNYSSELNVNALLLGDSALYLCASSPGGGGDTQYFGPGTRLTVL.

This clonotype occurred many times. The V and J genes are TRBV11-2 and TRBJ2-1; 11 bases are shared with TRBD1. V lost 6 bases and J lost 7; bases outside the gene matches: 5. The CDR3 contains 14 residues. Germline CDR1 SGHAT, CDR2 FQNNGV. CDR3 coding DNA: TGTGCCAGCAGTTCGGGACAGGGGGTGAATGAGCAGTTCTTC. This translates into CASSSGQGVNEQFF.

This clonotype was seen repeatedly, ten times or more. V and J are TRBV4-3 and TRBJ2-3, with 10 bases that match TRBD1. This CDR3 has 15 residues. Germline V CDR1 and CDR2: LGHNA, YSLEER. V shed 1 base, J shed 4 bases, and the junction held 2 bases outside the gene matches. Here the CDR3 DNA reads TGCGCCAGCAGCCAAGTGACAGGGGGCGCAGATACGCAGTATTTT. Protein product: CASSQVTGGADTQYF.

This chain links TRBV3-1 with TRBJ2-5; D call uncertain. V was cut by 7 bases and J by 5 bases, with 14 bases left in between. The germline gives CDR1 LGHDT, CDR2 YNNKEL (reference sequence). The CDR3 extends over 13 amino acids. CDR3 nucleotide sequence: TGTGCCAGCACCACACGTTCCGGGGAGACCCAGTACTTC. Protein sequence: CASTTRSGETQYF.

This clonotype was recorded a few times. The J gene is TRBJ1-2, the V gene TRBV6-6; 9 bases are a match to TRBD1. Germline V gene lookup returns CDR1 MNHNY and CDR2 SVGAGI (reference sequence). V gave up 9 bases and J gave up 8 bases; unmatched junction bases: 16. This CDR3 region has 15 residues. This CDR3 reads CASFSPDRGMRGYTF. CDR3 DNA sequence: TGTGCCAGTTTCTCGCCGGACAGGGGTATGAGAGGCTACACCTTC.

Concerning this clonotype itself: This sequence may be a read error, since a much larger clone differs from it by one base. The chain joins TRBV9 to TRBJ2-4; 8 nucleotides agree with TRBD2. CDR3 size: 16 residues. Germline CDR1 reads SGDLS; CDR2 reads YYNGEE. This chain's CDR3 is CASGVGAKRGWDIQYF. CDR3 DNA sequence: TGTGCCAGCGGCGTAGGAGCGAAGCGGGGGTGGGACATTCAGTACTTC.

This clonotype was detected ten times or more. The chain is built from TRBV10-3 and TRBJ2-5; perhaps D is TRBD1 or TRBD2 (6 bases each). Germline-derived CDR1 and CDR2 are ENHRY and SYGVKD. V gave up 5 bases and J gave up 1 base, with 8 bases separating them. This CDR3 is 13 amino acids long. The CDR3 sequence is CAISWGAQETQYF. CDR3 nucleotide sequence: TGTGCCATCAGTTGGGGGGCCCAAGAGACCCAGTACTTC.

The table lists this clonotype with a count of one. The junction and the germline gene differ at one end; a read error may be behind it. The rearrangement joins TRBV2 to TRBJ1-5; 7 nucleotides align to TRBD1. This CDR3 has 13 amino acids. Germline V gene sequence: CDR1 SNHLY, CDR2 FYNNEI. The chain's CDR3 is CASRGTVNQPRHF. CDR3 DNA sequence: TGTGCCAGCAGGGGGACAGTTAATCAGCCCCGGCATTTT. Full variable domain (missing parts from reference TRBV2 and TRBJ1-5): EPEVTQTPSHQVTQMGQEVILRCVPISNHLYFYWYRQILGQKVEFLVSFYNNEISEKSEIFDDQFSVERPDGSNFTLKIRSTKLEDSAMYFCASRGTVNQPRHFGDGTRLSIL.

Many counts were recorded for this clonotype. The chain recombines TRBV7-2 with TRBJ2-7; D not resolved. The length of the CDR3 is 17 residues. The germline V gene encodes CDR1 SGHTA and CDR2 FQGNSA. V was pared by 5 bases and J by 2 bases, with 22 bases between. The CDR3 DNA follows: TGTGCCAGCAGCCGAACTCCTCCCGCCCGGCAGACCTACGAGCAGTACTTC. Its translation is CASSRTPPARQTYEQYF.

The V and J genes are TRBV28 and TRBJ1-5; no clear D. The germline V and J ends were trimmed by 3 bases and 2 bases, with 8 bases remaining between them. The CDR3 has 14 amino acids. CDR1 and CDR2 from the germline V gene are MDHEN and SYDVKM. CDR3 sequence reads: CASSLIGGNQPQHF. CDR3 bases: TGTGCCAGCAGTTTGATCGGGGGCAATCAGCCCCAGCATTTT. The entire variable domain, with the rest obtained from reference TRBV28 and TRBJ1-5, is as follows: DVKVTQSSRYLVKRTGEKVFLECVQDMDHENMFWYRQDPGLGLRLIYFSYDVKMKEKGDIPEGYSVSREKKERFSLILESASTNQTSMYLCASSLIGGNQPQHFGDGTRLSIL.

For the CDR3, the DNA is TGCAGTGCTAGAGATGAGGCCGTTAACACCGGGGAGCTGTTTTTT. Translated, it gives CSARDEAVNTGELFF. The rearrangement uses TRBV20-1 and TRBJ2-2, with unresolved D. There are 15 residues in the CDR3. V dropped 0 bases and J dropped 2 bases, with 10 bases sitting between them. Germline CDR1 is DFQATT and CDR2 is SNEGSKA (reference sequence).

The V call is TRBV15, the J call TRBJ2-5; unclear D gene. CDR1 is LNHNV and CDR2 is YYDKDF in the germline V gene (reference sequence). V was clipped by 0 bases and J by 4 bases, with 12 bases between them. CDR3 size: 15 residues. CDR3 DNA: TGTGCCACCAGCAGAGATCCCCTCAGCCGAGAGACCCAGTACTTC. Protein product: CATSRDPLSRETQYF. Complete variable domain (other parts from reference TRBV15 and TRBJ2-5): DAMVIQNPRYQVTQFGKPVTLSCSQTLNHNVMYWYQQKSSQAPKLLFHYYDKDFNNEADTPDNFQSRRPNTSFCFLDIRSPGLGDTAMYLCATSRDPLSRETQYFGPGTRLLVL.

In its sample, this clonotype was seen many times. The V call is TRBV4-3, the J call TRBJ1-5, with D possibly being TRBD1 (6 bases). The CDR3 totals 13 residues. Per the germline V gene, CDR1 is LGHNA and CDR2 is YSLEER. V gave up 3 bases and J gave up 8 bases, with 11 bases separating them. The CDR3 coding sequence is TGCGCCAGCAGCCAGGGGGCCGGGGAGCCCCAGCATTTT. Amino acids: CASSQGAGEPQHF.

The sample holds many counts of this clonotype. The gene calls are TRBV27 and TRBJ2-5, with D unresolved. The V end was cut by 1 base, the J end by 5 bases, with 11 bases between. This CDR3 has 14 amino acids. Germline-derived CDR1 and CDR2 are MNHEY and SMNVEV (reference sequence). CDR3 loop: CASSLLGFGETQYF. In nucleotides, the CDR3 is TGTGCCAGCAGTTTATTAGGTTTTGGCGAGACCCAGTACTTC.

This clonotype has a count of ten or more. The rearrangement joins TRBV5-1 to TRBJ2-7, with TRBD2 as a possible D gene (7 bases). V lost 1 base and J lost 5, with 16 bases in between. The germline CDR1 and CDR2 sequences are SGHRS and YFSETQ. The CDR3 contains 15 residues. CDR3 loop: CASSLLAGADHEQYF. CDR3 coding DNA: TGCGCCAGCAGCTTGCTCGCGGGGGCCGACCACGAGCAGTACTTC.

The chain employs TRBV28 and TRBJ1-2, with D possibly matching TRBD1 (6 bases). CDR1 is MDHEN and CDR2 is SYDVKM in the germline V gene. V lost 1 base and J 8 bases, leaving 11 bases between the germline ends. CDR3 length: 13 residues. The CDR3 coding sequence is TGTGCCAGCAGTTTATCGTCCAGGGGAGGCTACACCTTC. Amino acids: CASSLSSRGGYTF.

The gene calls are TRBV12-3 or TRBV12-4 and TRBJ1-5, with 8 bases fitting TRBD1. The CDR3 consists of 14 residues. Losses at the gene ends were 6 bases for V and 2 bases for J; bases not matched to a gene: 3. CDR3 loop: CASRTGARNQPQHF. CDR3 nucleotides: TGTGCCAGCAGGACAGGGGCCCGCAATCAGCCCCAGCATTTT.

V and J are TRBV20-1 and TRBJ1-5, with a weak D call TRBD1 (6 bases). CDR1 and CDR2 from the germline V gene are DFQATT and SNEGSKA (reference sequence). This CDR3 spans 14 amino acids. V shed 0 bases and J shed 3 bases, with 9 bases lying between them. The CDR3 nucleotides read TGCAGTGCTAGAGAGGGGACAACCAATCAGCCCCAGCATTTT. Translating it yields CSAREGTTNQPQHF.

The rearrangement uses TRBV5-6 and TRBJ1-6; D is unresolved. Germline V gene sequence: CDR1 SGHDT, CDR2 YYEEEE. V was trimmed by 4 bases and J by 4 bases, leaving 12 bases between them. The CDR3 spans 15 residues. The CDR3 here is CASSPEASYNSPLHF. The CDR3, as DNA: TGTGCCAGCAGCCCGGAGGCTAGTTATAATTCACCCCTCCACTTT.

The V and J genes are TRBV12-3 or TRBV12-4 and TRBJ1-1; 8 nucleotides match TRBD1. The CDR3 length is 15 residues. V was pared by 5 bases and J by 6 bases, with 11 bases of the junction left unmatched. The CDR3 DNA sequence: TGTGCCAGCAGTCTAGGCGGACAGGGTGGTGCTGAAGCTTTCTTT. It translates to CASSLGGQGGAEAFF.

J is TRBJ1-4 and V is TRBV2, with D unclear. In germline, CDR1 is SNHLY, CDR2 FYNNEI. The CDR3 runs 13 residues. With 7 bases removed from V and 5 bases from J, the gap between germline ends came to 11 bases. The CDR3 sequence is CASTGLKNEKLFF. The CDR3 DNA reads TGTGCCAGCACAGGTCTTAAAAATGAAAAACTGTTTTTT.

The chain combines TRBV28 with TRBJ2-7; D tentatively fits TRBD1 or TRBD2 (5 bases each). Trimming cost V 5 bases and J 3 bases, with 20 bases left between them. Germline V gene lookup returns CDR1 MDHEN and CDR2 SYDVKM. This CDR3 has 16 residues. The CDR3 coding sequence is TGTGCCAGCAGTCCTAACCGGGGCAGGTGGAACTACGAGCAGTACTTC. Encoded protein: CASSPNRGRWNYEQYF.

This chain uses TRBV20-1 with TRBJ2-5; 9 bases map to TRBD2. The germline V gene has CDR1 DFQATT and CDR2 SNEGSKA (reference sequence). Unmatched junction bases numbered 18, after V lost 0 bases and J lost 4 bases. CDR3 length: 19 residues. CDR3 DNA: TGCAGTGCTAGAGATGGTATGGCTAGCGGGGATGGGCCGGGAGAGACCCAGTACTTC. Translation gives CSARDGMASGDGPGETQYF.

J is TRBJ2-1 and V is TRBV15; 10 bases map to TRBD1. Per the germline V gene, CDR1 is LNHNV and CDR2 is YYDKDF (reference sequence). The CDR3 covers 14 residues. The J segment lost 13 bases and the V segment lost 9 bases, leaving 15 bases of the junction unmatched. The CDR3 is CATDQGDRGETQFF. CDR3 nucleotide sequence: TGTGCCACAGACCAGGGGGACAGGGGTGAGACCCAGTTCTTC.